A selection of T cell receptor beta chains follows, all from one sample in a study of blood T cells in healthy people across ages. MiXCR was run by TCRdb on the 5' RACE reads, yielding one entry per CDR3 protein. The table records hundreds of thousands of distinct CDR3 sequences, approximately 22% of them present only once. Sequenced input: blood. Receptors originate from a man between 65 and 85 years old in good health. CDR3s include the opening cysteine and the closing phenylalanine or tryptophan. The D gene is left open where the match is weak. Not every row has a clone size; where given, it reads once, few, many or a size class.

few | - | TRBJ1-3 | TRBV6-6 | TGTGCCAGCAGTTACAGGGGTCTGTCTGGAAACACCATATATTTT | CASSYRGLSGNTIYF
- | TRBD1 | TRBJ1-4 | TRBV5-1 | TGCGCCAGCAGCTTGGAACCGGGACAGGGATCTGAAAAACTGTTTTTT | CASSLEPGQGSEKLFF
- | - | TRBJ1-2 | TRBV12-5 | TGTGCTAGTGGTTTGGTATTTGGGCAGGACCTCTATGGCTACACCTTC | CASGLVFGQDLYGYTF
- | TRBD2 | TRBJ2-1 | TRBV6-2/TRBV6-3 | TGTGCCAGCAGTTTCCCGGCATGGAGCGGGGTGACAAACAATGAGCAGTTCTTC | CASSFPAWSGVTNNEQFF
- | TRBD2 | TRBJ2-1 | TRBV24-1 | TGTGCCACCAGTGATTCATATAGCGGGGGCGAATACAATGAGCAGTTCTTC | CATSDSYSGGEYNEQFF
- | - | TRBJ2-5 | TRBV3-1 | TGTGCCAGCAGCCAGCCGGGCTTCCCGTTGTGGGAGCAGTACTTC | CASSQPGFPLWEQYF
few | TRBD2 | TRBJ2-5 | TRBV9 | TGTGCCAGCAGCGTTACTAGCGGGACCAGGGAGACCCAGTACTTC | CASSVTSGTRETQYF
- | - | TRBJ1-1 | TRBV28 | TGTGCCAGCAGCTCTGGGACCGTTCAAGCTTTCTTT | CASSSGTVQAFF
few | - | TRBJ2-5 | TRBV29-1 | TGCAGCGTTGAAGGAGGCTTTCAAGAGACCCAGTACTTC | CSVEGGFQETQYF
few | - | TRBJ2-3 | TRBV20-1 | TGCAGTGCTAAAGACAGGCTGCGGACAGATGCGCAGTATTTT | CSAKDRLRTDAQYF
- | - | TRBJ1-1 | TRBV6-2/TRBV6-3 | TGTGCCAGCAGTTTCTATAAGGTGAACACTGAAGCTTTCTTT | CASSFYKVNTEAFF
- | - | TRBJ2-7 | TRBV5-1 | TGCGCCAGCAGCTTGGCCATCGGCAGCTCCTACGAGCAGTACTTC | CASSLAIGSSYEQYF
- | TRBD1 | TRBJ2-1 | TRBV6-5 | TGTGCCAGCAGTTACGACAGGGGGCAGAGCAATGAGCAGTTCTTC | CASSYDRGQSNEQFF
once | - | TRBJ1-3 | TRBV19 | TGTGCCAGTACCGCAACTGGAAACACCATATATTTT | CASTATGNTIYF
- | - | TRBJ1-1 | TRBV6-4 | TGTGCCAGCCGGGTGGAGCCGGCCGACACTGAAGCTTTCTTT | CASRVEPADTEAFF
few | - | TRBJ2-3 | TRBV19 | TGTGCCAGTAGTACCCAGACACTACTTAGCACAGATACGCAGTATTTT | CASSTQTLLSTDTQYF
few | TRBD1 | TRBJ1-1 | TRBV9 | TGTGCCAGCAGCGTAGCCAGGGGGCAAACTGAAGCTTTCTTT | CASSVARGQTEAFF
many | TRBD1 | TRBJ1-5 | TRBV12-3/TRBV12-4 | TGTGCCAGCAGTAGACAGGGAAGCAATCAGCCCCAGCATTTT | CASSRQGSNQPQHF
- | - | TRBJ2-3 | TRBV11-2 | TGTGCCAGCAGCGACTTGGGCCTCACAGATACGCAGTATTTT | CASSDLGLTDTQYF
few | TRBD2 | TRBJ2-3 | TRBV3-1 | TGTGCCAGCAGCACCCGATCTGGGACTAGCGCAGGCACAGATACGCAGTATTTT | CASSTRSGTSAGTDTQYF
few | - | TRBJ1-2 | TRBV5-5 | TGTGCCAGCAGCCTCGTCGGGGGTGGATCTCATAATGGGGTTGGCTACACCTTC | CASSLVGGGSHNGVGYTF
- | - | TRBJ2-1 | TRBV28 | TGTGCCAGCAGTTTATGGACTAGTAGCTCCTACAATGAGCAGTTCTTC | CASSLWTSSSYNEQFF
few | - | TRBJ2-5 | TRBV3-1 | TGTGCCAGCAGCCCCGCGGACAGATTAATGGAGACCCAGTACTTC | CASSPADRLMETQYF
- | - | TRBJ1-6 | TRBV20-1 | TGCAGTGCACCGCGTAGAGGGTCAAATTCACCCCTCCACTTT | CSAPRRGSNSPLHF
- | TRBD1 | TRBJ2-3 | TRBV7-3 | TGTGCCAGCAGCCAGACAGGACAGGCCACAGATACGCAGTATTTT | CASSQTGQATDTQYF
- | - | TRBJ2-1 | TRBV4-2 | TGTGCCAGCAGCCTATCCGGGGGGCGGGGCGACAATGAGCAGTTCTTC | CASSLSGGRGDNEQFF
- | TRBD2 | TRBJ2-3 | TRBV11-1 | TGTGCCAGCAGCTTACACACATCCGGAGGTAGCGGGAGAATCTTCCCAGATACGCAGTATTTT | CASSLHTSGGSGRIFPDTQYF
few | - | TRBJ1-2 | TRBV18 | TGTGCCAGCGGGAGGGACCGCTCTTATGGCTACACCTTC | CASGRDRSYGYTF
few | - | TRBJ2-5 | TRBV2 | TGTGCCAGCGCAATCGCGAGAGGGAGGCAAGAGACCCAGTACTTC | CASAIARGRQETQYF
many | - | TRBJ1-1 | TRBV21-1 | TGTGCCGAGACCCGAACTGAAGCTTTCTTT | CAETRTEAFF
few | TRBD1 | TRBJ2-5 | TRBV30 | TGTGCCTGGAGTGGGACAGGGGGCTGGGAGACCCAGTACTTC | CAWSGTGGWETQYF
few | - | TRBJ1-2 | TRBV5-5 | TGTGCCAGCAGCGGGGTGGGGCACAATGGCTACACCTTC | CASSGVGHNGYTF
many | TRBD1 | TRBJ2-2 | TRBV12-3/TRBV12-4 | TGTGCCAGCTTAGCGATACAGGGGGCGCCCGGCGGGGAGCTGTTTTTT | CASLAIQGAPGGELFF
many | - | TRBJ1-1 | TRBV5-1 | TGTGCCAGCAGCTTACGGCAGCAAAACACTGAAGCTTTCTTT | CASSLRQQNTEAFF
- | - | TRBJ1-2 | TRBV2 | TGTGCCAGCAGTGAATCTGGGTTTATCGATGGCTACACCTTC | CASSESGFIDGYTF
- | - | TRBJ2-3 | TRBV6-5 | TGTGCCAGCAGTTATACGCGCAGCGGGCTCACAGATACGCAGTATTTT | CASSYTRSGLTDTQYF
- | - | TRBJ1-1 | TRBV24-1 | TGTGCCACCAGTTGCGAGGAAAGGACCACTGAAGCTTTCTTT | CATSCEERTTEAFF
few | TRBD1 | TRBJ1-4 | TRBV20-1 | TGCAGTGCCACCGGGACAGACGAAAAACTGTTTTTT | CSATGTDEKLFF
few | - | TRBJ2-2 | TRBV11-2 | TGTGCCAGCAGCTTATTTCTAGCTGACACCGGGGAGCTGTTTTTT | CASSLFLADTGELFF
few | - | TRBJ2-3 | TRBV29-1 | TGCAGCGTTCACCCAACAGACACAGATACGCAGTATTTT | CSVHPTDTDTQYF
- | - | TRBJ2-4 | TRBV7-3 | TGTGCCAGCAGTCCAACGGGGTACCAAAACATTCAGTACTTC | CASSPTGYQNIQYF
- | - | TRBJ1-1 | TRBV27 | TGTGCCAGCAGAATCGCAGGGACGTCGGGTGAAGCTTTCTTT | CASRIAGTSGEAFF
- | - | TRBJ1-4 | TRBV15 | TGTGCCACCAGCAGGGTAGGGCGCATTAGCGAAAAACTGTTTTTT | CATSRVGRISEKLFF
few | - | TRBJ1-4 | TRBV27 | TGTGCCAGCAGTCCGCGAATGGGAACTAATGAAAAACTGTTTTTT | CASSPRMGTNEKLFF
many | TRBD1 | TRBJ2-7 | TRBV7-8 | TGTGCCAGCAGCACCGGACAGGTTCCCCCCTACGAGCAGTACTTC | CASSTGQVPPYEQYF
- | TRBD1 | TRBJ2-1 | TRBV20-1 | TGCAGTGCACCTCGACAGGGAAGGGTTTACAATGAGCAGTTCTTC | CSAPRQGRVYNEQFF
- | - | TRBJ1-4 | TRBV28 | TGTGCCAGCCTAACCGGAGGTGAAAAACTGTTTTTT | CASLTGGEKLFF
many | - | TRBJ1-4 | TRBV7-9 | TGTGCCAGCAGCTTAGCGCTGACAGCTAATGAAAAACTGTTTTTT | CASSLALTANEKLFF
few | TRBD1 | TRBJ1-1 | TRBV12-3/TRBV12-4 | TGTGCCAGCAGGTCCGGACAGGGTAGAGCTTTCTTT | CASRSGQGRAFF
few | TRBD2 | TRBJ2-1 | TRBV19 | TGTGCCAGTAGTAAAGCGGGGATCCCCTACAATGAGCAGTTCTTC | CASSKAGIPYNEQFF
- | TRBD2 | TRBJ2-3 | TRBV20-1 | TGCAGTGTTAGCCTAGCGGGGGGGTTTAAAGATACGCAGTATTTT | CSVSLAGGFKDTQYF
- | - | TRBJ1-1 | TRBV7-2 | TGTGCCAGCAGCTCCACCGGACAAGGCTTGATGAACACTGAAGCTTTCTTT | CASSSTGQGLMNTEAFF
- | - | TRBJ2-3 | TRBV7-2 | TGTGCCAGCAGCTTAGAAATAGGACGGAAACTGGATACGCAGTATTTT | CASSLEIGRKLDTQYF
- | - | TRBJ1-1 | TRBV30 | TGTGGTTTGGGCCGGGGGAACACTGAAGCTTTCTTT | CGLGRGNTEAFF